These 30 T cell receptor beta chains came from one sample sequenced in a study of shared clonotypes between healthy human individuals (dated by TCRdb to the early 2020s). The method was the immunoSEQ multiplex PCR assay. TCRdb's version of the immuneACCESS table is confined to in-frame rearrangements and falls short of the full clone set. An unresolved V gene accounts for under half of the shortfall where checked; the remainder is of unknown origin. The sample table lists around 320,000 clones, around 86% of them with a count of one. The biggest ten clones account for around 15% of the sample. Material for sequencing was memory CD8+ T cells sorted from blood. The cell subset or site label on this specimen signifies: CD45RO+ cells pooled with CCR7-negative TemRA cells. Every receptor here comes from a man younger than 35 in good health.

This chain links TRBV28 with TRBJ2-7; 8 nucleotides match TRBD2. Germline CDR1 is MDHEN and CDR2 is SYDVKM. The V and J ends lost 6 bases and 2 bases, in that order; junction bases with no gene match: 9. CDR3 length: 15 amino acids. The CDR3 coding sequence is TGTGCCAGCAGCCCCATTACTAGCGGCACCTACGAGCAGTACTTC. This encodes CASSPITSGTYEQYF.

This chain links TRBV7-6 with TRBJ2-2, with TRBD2 identical over 8 bases. Germline-derived CDR1 and CDR2 are SGHVS and FNYEAQ. V lost 3 bases, J lost 3 bases, and 3 bases stayed unmatched. The CDR3 covers 15 residues. CDR3 sequence reads: CASSLSSGDTGELFF. CDR3 nucleotides: TGTGCCAGCAGCTTGAGTAGCGGGGACACCGGGGAGCTGTTTTTT.

A word on this clone: Germline and junction disagree at one end, which may indicate a read error. Written as DNA, the CDR3 is TGTGCTAGCAGCCCCGGACACGGTTATGAAGCTTTCTTT. Its protein is CASSPGHGYEAFF. The genes are TRBV7-7 and TRBJ1-1; TRBD1 is a possible D gene (5 bases). CDR3 length: 13 residues. The V gene's germline CDR1 is SSHAT and CDR2 FNYEAQ (reference sequence). Full variable domain (remainder filled in from reference TRBV7-7 and TRBJ1-1): GAGVSQSPRYKVTKRGQDVTLRCDPISSHATLYWYQQALGQGPEFLTYFNYEAQPDKSGLPSDRFSAERPEGSISTLTIQRTEQRDSAMYRCASSPGHGYEAFFGQGTRLTVV.

V is TRBV5-4 and J is TRBJ2-7; D gene ambiguous. Germline V gene data show CDR1 as SGHNT and CDR2 as YYREEE (reference sequence). The length of the CDR3 is 13 residues. Trimming took off 2 bases at V and 1 base at J, with 7 bases between the two ends. In DNA, the CDR3 is TGTGCCAGCAGCTTTTGGCCGTCCTACGAGCAGTACTTC. Translated: CASSFWPSYEQYF.

CDR3 sequence (DNA): TGCGCCAGCAGCCGGGGACAGGGAATAGATACGCAGTATTTT. It is translated as CASSRGQGIDTQYF. The chain carries TRBV5-1 and TRBJ2-3, with 9 bases identical to TRBD1. CDR3 length equals 14 residues. V was clipped by 4 bases and J by 5 bases; unmatched bases: 5. CDR1 is SGHRS, CDR2 YFSETQ, per germline.

This rearrangement joins TRBV28 to TRBJ1-1; D unresolved. Germline V gene lookup returns CDR1 MDHEN and CDR2 SYDVKM. The CDR3 runs to 15 residues. Trimming shortened V by 6 bases and J by 6 bases, and 20 bases separated the two germline ends. The CDR3 DNA is TGTGCCAGCAGCACAACGGATGGGTGGAAGGCTGAAGCTTTCTTT. Its protein is CASSTTDGWKAEAFF.

J is TRBJ2-7 and V is TRBV27; D may match TRBD1 or TRBD2 (5 bases each). V lost 3 bases to trimming and J lost 6 bases, with 18 bases between them. CDR3 size: 15 residues. The germline V gene has CDR1 MNHEY and CDR2 SMNVEV (reference sequence). Written as DNA, the CDR3 is TGTGCCAGCAGTTTCGGGGCAGGACCTCGCTCCGAGCAGTACTTC. Protein sequence: CASSFGAGPRSEQYF.

To note about this clone: A much larger clone lies a single base off, so this may be a read error. The chain recombines TRBV5-5 with TRBJ1-2, with D uncertain. The V end lost 2 bases, the J end lost 2 bases, and 7 bases lay between the germline ends. The V gene's germline CDR1 is SGHKS and CDR2 YYEKEE (reference sequence). CDR3 length equals 13 residues. This CDR3 reads CASSLERNYGYTF. The CDR3 DNA is TGTGCCAGCAGCTTAGAGAGGAACTATGGCTACACCTTC.

The chain combines TRBV5-1 with TRBJ2-6; TRBD1 matches 10 bases. CDR1 and CDR2 from the germline V gene are SGHRS and YFSETQ. The CDR3 spans 17 residues. V was pared by 2 bases and J by 1 base, with 3 bases of the junction left unmatched. This CDR3 is CASSFGTGVSGANVLTF. CDR3 DNA sequence: TGCGCCAGCAGCTTCGGGACAGGGGTATCTGGGGCCAACGTCCTGACTTTC. The full variable domain, with the rest looked up from reference TRBV5-1 and TRBJ2-6, is KAGVTQTPRYLIKTRGQQVTLSCSPISGHRSVSWYQQTPGQGLQFLFEYFSETQRNKGNFPGRFSGRQFSNSRSEMNVSTLELGDSALYLCASSFGTGVSGANVLTFGAGSRLTVL.

This chain joins TRBV29-1 and TRBJ2-2; D is ambiguous. Germline V gene data show CDR1 as SQVTM and CDR2 as ANQGSEA. V gave up 7 bases and J gave up 6 bases, with 9 bases separating them. The CDR3 totals 11 residues. The CDR3 reads CSALVSGELFF. The CDR3 DNA sequence: TGCAGCGCGTTGGTTTCCGGGGAGCTGTTTTTT.

Concerning this clone itself: Just one base apart from a much larger clone, this may be a read error. The CDR3 DNA reads TGTGCCAGCAGAAGAACCGGGGAGCTGTTTTTT. Its translation is CASRRTGELFF. V usage is TRBV28 and J usage is TRBJ2-2; no reliable D call. Germline loops: CDR1 MDHEN, CDR2 SYDVKM. The CDR3 is 11 amino acids. V was pared by 6 bases and J by 5 bases, with 4 bases between.

V gene TRBV5-1 combines with J gene TRBJ2-7; TRBD2 agrees at 12 bases. The V gene's germline CDR1 is SGHRS and CDR2 YFSETQ. The ends lost 1 base at V and 0 bases at J; junction bases unmatched: 2. The length of the CDR3 is 16 residues. The CDR3 region is CASSLLAGGSSYEQYF. The CDR3, as DNA: TGCGCCAGCAGCTTGCTAGCGGGAGGGAGCTCCTACGAGCAGTACTTC.

Only a few counts were recorded for this clone. The gene calls are TRBV27 and TRBJ2-7, with D possibly TRBD1 on 5 matching bases. Trimming took off 6 bases at V and 5 bases at J, with 17 bases between the two ends. The CDR3 spans 14 residues. Germline V lookup: CDR1 MNHEY, CDR2 SMNVEV (reference sequence). The CDR3 DNA reads TGTGCCAGCAGGGCGCAGGGCGATAGAAACGAGCAGTACTTC. Encoded protein: CASRAQGDRNEQYF.

The chain employs TRBV6-5 and TRBJ2-7; possible D gene TRBD2, 5 bases. V was shortened by 0 bases and J by 6 bases, with 9 bases between the two germline ends. The CDR3 is 13 amino acids. Germline V gene data show CDR1 as MNHEY and CDR2 as SVGAGI. The chain's CDR3 is CASSYSGISEQYF. CDR3 sequence (DNA): TGTGCCAGCAGTTACTCCGGGATTTCCGAGCAGTACTTC.

V gene TRBV10-3 combines with J gene TRBJ2-7; TRBD1 matches at 7 bases. This CDR3 spans 16 amino acids. Per germline, CDR1 ENHRY and CDR2 SYGVKD. J was trimmed by 4 bases and V by 0 bases; bases with no gene match: 9. Written as DNA, the CDR3 is TGTGCCATCAGTGAGTCGATTGAGACAGGGTTATACGAGCAGTACTTC. As protein: CAISESIETGLYEQYF.

The chain couples TRBV10-2 to TRBJ1-5, with D maybe TRBD1 (6 bases). Trimming cost V 8 bases and J 5 bases, with 16 bases left between them. The germline gives CDR1 WSHSY, CDR2 SAAADI. This CDR3 region has 14 residues. In DNA, the CDR3 is TGCGCCAGCTCTGACTGGGGGCCGCATCAGCCCCAGCATTTT. As protein: CASSDWGPHQPQHF.

The rearrangement joins TRBV6-1 to TRBJ2-7; 7 nucleotides align to TRBD1. V trimming: 11 bases; J trimming: 7 bases; junction bases outside the gene matches: 11. The CDR3 is 12 residues long. Looked up from germline, CDR1 is MNHNS and CDR2 is SASEGT. The CDR3 here is CAGSDRAGEQYF. Written as DNA, the CDR3 is TGTGCCGGATCCGACAGGGCTGGGGAGCAGTACTTC.

This sequence joins TRBV6-5 and TRBJ2-5; D unclear. Germline V CDR1 and CDR2: MNHEY, SVGAGI. CDR3 length: 13 residues. V lost 6 bases and J 2 bases, leaving 10 bases between the germline ends. DNA for the CDR3: TGTGCCAGCAGCGGTTTCCTACAAGAGACCCAGTACTTC. This sequence encodes CASSGFLQETQYF.

About this clone: Just one base apart from a much larger clone, this may be a read error. The chain is built from TRBV11-1 and TRBJ2-7; tentatively, D is TRBD1 or TRBD2 (6 bases each). Near its end, the DNA agrees better with TRBJ2-1, so the J call may be wrong. The CDR3 has 15 residues. Germline CDR1 is SGHAT and CDR2 is FQDESV (reference sequence). The CDR3 bases are TGTGCCAGCAGCTCCGGGGCCCGGATGGGGGGCGAGCAGTTCTTC. Protein: CASSSGARMGGEQFF.

The sample holds one count of this clone. The J gene is TRBJ1-4, the V gene TRBV12-5; D unclear. V was trimmed by 0 bases and J by 3 bases, leaving 11 bases between them. Germline V gene data show CDR1 as LGHNT and CDR2 as FRNRAP. This CDR3 spans 16 amino acids. The CDR3 loop reads CASGLVRVPPNEKLFF. The CDR3 coding sequence is TGTGCTAGTGGTTTGGTACGGGTGCCTCCTAATGAAAAACTGTTTTTT.

This chain joins TRBV6-5 and TRBJ2-1; maybe TRBD2 (5 bases). V dropped 2 bases and J dropped 0 bases, with 11 bases sitting between them. The length of the CDR3 is 16 residues. Germline V gene sequence: CDR1 MNHEY, CDR2 SVGAGI. CDR3 sequence (DNA): TGTGCCAGCAGTTACGGCGGGCTCGGCTCCTACAATGAGCAGTTCTTC. Translated, it gives CASSYGGLGSYNEQFF.

The rearrangement uses TRBV5-4 and TRBJ2-2, with D possibly TRBD1 on 5 matching bases. Germline values: CDR1 SGHNT, CDR2 YYREEE (reference sequence). V gave up 2 bases and J gave up 2 bases, with 10 bases separating them. CDR3 size: 15 residues. CDR3 region: CASSLRTINTGELFF. The CDR3 nucleotides are TGTGCCAGCAGCTTACGGACAATTAACACCGGGGAGCTGTTTTTT.

In the case of this clone: Other DNA sequences in this specimen translate into the identical CDR3. The chain couples TRBV5-6 to TRBJ1-6; TRBD1 matches at 8 bases. V gave up 2 bases and J gave up 11 bases; unmatched junction bases: 3. Germline V gives CDR1 SGHDT, CDR2 YYEEEE. This CDR3 spans 13 amino acids. Written as DNA, the CDR3 is TGTGCCAGCAGCTTTGGACAGGGCCCACCCCTCCACTTT. It translates to CASSFGQGPPLHF.

V gene TRBV11-2 combines with J gene TRBJ2-7; maybe TRBD2 (7 bases). V was trimmed by 5 bases and J by 6 bases, leaving 14 bases between them. The CDR3 consists of 13 residues. Germline assignment: CDR1 SGHAT and CDR2 FQNNGV. In DNA, the CDR3 is TGTGCCAGCAGCGGGGGGGCCCTTCTCGAGCAGTACTTC. Its translation: CASSGGALLEQYF.

CDR3 nucleotide sequence: TGTGCCAGCAGCTACTCCGGGACGGGCCCGGAGCCCCAGCATTTT. It specifies CASSYSGTGPEPQHF. The V and J genes are TRBV5-8 and TRBJ1-5, with a possible D match to TRBD1 (5 bases). V was clipped by 3 bases and J by 8 bases, with 18 bases between them. From germline, CDR1 is SGHTS and CDR2 YDEGEE. The CDR3 sequence is 15 residues long.

The genes are TRBV27 and TRBJ2-5; 10 bases line up with TRBD1. Germline CDR1 reads MNHEY; CDR2 reads SMNVEV (reference sequence). The CDR3 runs to 14 residues. Unmatched junction bases numbered 5, after V lost 5 bases and J lost 5 bases. The CDR3 DNA follows: TGTGCCAGCAGTATGACAGGGGGCATCGAGACCCAGTACTTC. Translated: CASSMTGGIETQYF.

The chain combines TRBV13 with TRBJ2-3; D gene uncertain. CDR1 and CDR2 from the germline V gene are PRHDT and FYEKMQ (reference sequence). This CDR3 is built from 13 residues. V lost 5 bases and J lost 0, with 6 bases in between. CDR3 in amino acids: CASSPESTDTQYF. Here the CDR3 DNA reads TGTGCCAGCAGCCCCGAAAGCACAGATACGCAGTATTTT.

The chain employs TRBV6-1 and TRBJ2-7, with TRBD1 identical over 7 bases. Germline CDR1 MNHNS, CDR2 SASEGT. J lost 6 bases, V lost 6 bases, and 5 bases had no gene match. There are 12 residues in the CDR3. This chain's CDR3 is CASRETGAEQYF. As DNA, the CDR3 is TGTGCCAGCAGAGAAACAGGGGCCGAGCAGTACTTC.

This sequence joins TRBV6-5 and TRBJ2-5, with 7 bases matching TRBD1. V dropped 0 bases and J dropped 5; count of bases not matched to a gene: 6. CDR3 length: 15 amino acids. Per germline, CDR1 MNHEY and CDR2 SVGAGI. CDR3 sequence (DNA): TGTGCCAGCAGTTACTCGACAGGGACGTGGGAGACCCAGTACTTC. Translated: CASSYSTGTWETQYF.

The chain's CDR3 is CASSLGGKNTEAFF. CDR3 nucleotide sequence: TGTGCCAGCAGTTTAGGGGGTAAGAACACTGAAGCTTTCTTT. This sequence joins TRBV27 and TRBJ1-1; D is possibly TRBD1 (5 bases). There are 14 residues in the CDR3. V was clipped by 2 bases and J by 1 base, with 8 bases between them. From germline, CDR1 is MNHEY and CDR2 SMNVEV (reference sequence).